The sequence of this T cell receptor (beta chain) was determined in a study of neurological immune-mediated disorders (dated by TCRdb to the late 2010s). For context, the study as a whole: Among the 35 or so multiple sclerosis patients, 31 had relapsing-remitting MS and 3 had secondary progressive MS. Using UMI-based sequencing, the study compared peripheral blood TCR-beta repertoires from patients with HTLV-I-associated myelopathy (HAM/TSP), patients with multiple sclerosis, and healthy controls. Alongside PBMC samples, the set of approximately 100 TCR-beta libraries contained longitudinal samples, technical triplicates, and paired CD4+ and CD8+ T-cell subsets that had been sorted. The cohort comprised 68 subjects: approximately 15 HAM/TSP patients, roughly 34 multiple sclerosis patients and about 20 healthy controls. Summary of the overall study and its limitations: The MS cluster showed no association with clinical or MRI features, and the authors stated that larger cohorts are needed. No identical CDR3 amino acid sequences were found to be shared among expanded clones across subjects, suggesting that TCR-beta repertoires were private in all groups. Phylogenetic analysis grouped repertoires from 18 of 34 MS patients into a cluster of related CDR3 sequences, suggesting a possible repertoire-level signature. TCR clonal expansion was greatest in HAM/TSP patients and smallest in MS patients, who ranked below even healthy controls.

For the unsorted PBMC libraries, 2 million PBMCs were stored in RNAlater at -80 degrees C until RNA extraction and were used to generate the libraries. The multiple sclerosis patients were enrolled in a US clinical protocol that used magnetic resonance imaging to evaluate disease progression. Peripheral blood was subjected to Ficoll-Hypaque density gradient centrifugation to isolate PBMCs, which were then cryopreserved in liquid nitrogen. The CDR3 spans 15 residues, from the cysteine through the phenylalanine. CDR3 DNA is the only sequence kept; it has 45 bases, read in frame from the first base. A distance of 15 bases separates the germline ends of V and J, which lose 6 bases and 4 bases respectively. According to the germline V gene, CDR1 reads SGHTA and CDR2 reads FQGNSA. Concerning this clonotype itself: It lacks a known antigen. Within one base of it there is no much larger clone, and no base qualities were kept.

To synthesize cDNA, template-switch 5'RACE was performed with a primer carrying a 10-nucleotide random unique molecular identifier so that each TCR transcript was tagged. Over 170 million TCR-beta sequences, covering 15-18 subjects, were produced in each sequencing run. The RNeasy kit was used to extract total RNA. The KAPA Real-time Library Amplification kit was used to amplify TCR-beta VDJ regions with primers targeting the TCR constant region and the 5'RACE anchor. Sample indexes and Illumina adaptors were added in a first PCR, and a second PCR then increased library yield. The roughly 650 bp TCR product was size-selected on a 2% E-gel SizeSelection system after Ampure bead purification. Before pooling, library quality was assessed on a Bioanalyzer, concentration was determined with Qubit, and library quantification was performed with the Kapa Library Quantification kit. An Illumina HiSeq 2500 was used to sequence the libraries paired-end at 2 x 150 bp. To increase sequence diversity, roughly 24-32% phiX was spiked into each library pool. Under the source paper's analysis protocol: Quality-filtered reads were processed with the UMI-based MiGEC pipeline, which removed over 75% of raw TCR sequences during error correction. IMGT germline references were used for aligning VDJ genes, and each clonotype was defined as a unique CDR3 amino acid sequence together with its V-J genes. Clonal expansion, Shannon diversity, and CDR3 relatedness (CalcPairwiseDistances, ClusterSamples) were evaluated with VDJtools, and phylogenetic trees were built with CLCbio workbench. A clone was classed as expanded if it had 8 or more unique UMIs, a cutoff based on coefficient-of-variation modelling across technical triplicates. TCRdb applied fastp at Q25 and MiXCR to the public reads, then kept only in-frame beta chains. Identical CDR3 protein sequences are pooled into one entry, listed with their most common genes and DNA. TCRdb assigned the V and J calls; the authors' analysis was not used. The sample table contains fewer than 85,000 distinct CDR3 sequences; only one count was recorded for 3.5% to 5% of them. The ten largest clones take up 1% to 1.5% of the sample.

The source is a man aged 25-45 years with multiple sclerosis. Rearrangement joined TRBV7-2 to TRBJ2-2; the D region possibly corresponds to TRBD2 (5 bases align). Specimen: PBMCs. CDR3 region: CASRERRAVTGELFF. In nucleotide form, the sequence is TGTGCCAGCAGGGAAAGGCGAGCGGTCACCGGGGAGCTGTTTTTT.